The rows below give T cell receptor beta chains drawn from one sample of a study of blood T cell repertoires in COVID-19. Profiled with immunoSEQ multiplex PCR; TCRdb holds only in-frame clones, not every one. The data contain roughly 100,000 clones, around 82% of them seen just once; the ten biggest clones take up around 4.8%. The sequencing input was peripheral blood. These TCRs come from a man aged 55 to 70 with acute or convalescent COVID-19. CDR3s include the opening cysteine and the closing phenylalanine or tryptophan. Each record gives: D gene, J gene, V gene, clone size, CDR3 DNA, CDR3 protein. The D gene is left open where the match is weak. Rows may omit the clone size; those that give it use once, few, many or a size class.

>-|TRBJ1-1|TRBV19|-
TGTGCCAGTAGATTCGGTTACATAGACGGGGGCACTGAAGCTTTCTTT
CASRFGYIDGGTEAFF
>TRBD1|TRBJ2-7|TRBV24-1|-
TGTGCCACCAGTGACACCGGGACAGGGGACTCCTACGAGCAGTACTTC
CATSDTGTGDSYEQYF
>-|TRBJ1-5|TRBV2|-
TGTGCCAGCAACGAGGGAGGGGCAGGGGCTCAGCCCCAGCATTTT
CASNEGGAGAQPQHF
>-|TRBJ1-6|TRBV7-9|-
TGTGCCAGCAGCCGACCCATTGACAGCCAGTATAATTCACCCCTCCACTTT
CASSRPIDSQYNSPLHF
>-|TRBJ2-1|TRBV18|once
TGTGCCAGCTCACCAGGACTTAATGAGCAGTTCTTC
CASSPGLNEQFF
>TRBD1|TRBJ1-2|TRBV5-6|-
TGTGCCAGCAGCTTGAACAGGGGCTATGGCTACACCTTC
CASSLNRGYGYTF
>TRBD1|TRBJ2-5|TRBV6-6|-
TGTGCCAGCAGACAGGGGGCAATCCAAGAGACCCAGTACTTC
CASRQGAIQETQYF
>TRBD1|TRBJ1-2|TRBV5-4|-
TGTGCCAGCAGCTTGGAGGAGGACAGGGGGCGACCATACGGCTACACCTTC
CASSLEEDRGRPYGYTF
>TRBD1|TRBJ1-2|TRBV5-1|-
TGCGCCAGCAGCTTGTCGGTTGGAGGGGGCGCGATTGGCTACACCTTC
CASSLSVGGGAIGYTF
>TRBD1|TRBJ2-1|TRBV13|-
TGTGCCAGCAGCTTCCGAGACAGGGGGCTCGATGAGCAGTTCTTC
CASSFRDRGLDEQFF
>TRBD1|TRBJ2-4|TRBV5-1|-
TGCGCCAGCAGCTTGGGACAGGGGGACAAAAACATTCAGTACTTC
CASSLGQGDKNIQYF
>TRBD1|TRBJ1-1|TRBV2|-
TGTGCCAGATCAAAGGGACAGGGGGCTCTTTTGAACACTGAAGCTTTCTTT
CARSKGQGALLNTEAFF
>TRBD1|TRBJ1-6|TRBV7-6|-
TGTGCCAGCAGCTCAGGACAGGGGAATAATTCACCCCTCCACTTT
CASSSGQGNNSPLHF
>TRBD1|TRBJ1-1|TRBV27|-
TGTGCCAGCAGTTCCTACAGGGGGCGCGACACTGAAGCTTTCTTT
CASSSYRGRDTEAFF
>-|TRBJ2-5|TRBV2|few
TGTGCCAGCAGTCGGCAGGGGGCAATTAGCGGGGAGACCCAGTACTTC
CASSRQGAISGETQYF
>TRBD1|TRBJ2-1|TRBV6-2/TRBV6-3|many
TGTGCCAGCAGTCTGGGACAGGGGATCTCCTACAATGAGCAGTTCTTC
CASSLGQGISYNEQFF
>TRBD1|TRBJ2-1|TRBV7-9|-
TGTGCCAGCAGCGCGCAGGGGGCCCGGTACAATGAGCAGTTCTTC
CASSAQGARYNEQFF
>-|TRBJ1-4|TRBV2|-
TGTGCCAGCAGCGCGCTAGAAAGGACAGCCCGTAATGAAAAACTGTTTTTT
CASSALERTARNEKLFF
>-|TRBJ1-2|TRBV29-1|-
TGCAGCGTTGTGGGGGCGAGGGGAGTCGGCGGCTACACCTTC
CSVVGARGVGGYTF
>TRBD1|TRBJ1-2|TRBV28|few
TGTGCCAGCAGTTTATACAGGACAGGGGGAGGCTACACCTTC
CASSLYRTGGGYTF
>-|TRBJ1-3|TRBV29-1|-
TGCAGCGTGGTCCCGGCTGGAAACACCATATATTTT
CSVVPAGNTIYF
>TRBD2|TRBJ2-3|TRBV5-1|-
TGCGCCAGCAGCTTGGCCAGCGGGGGGTATTCAGATACGCAGTATTTT
CASSLASGGYSDTQYF
>-|TRBJ2-5|TRBV5-4|-
TGTGCCAGCAGCTGGGACATCCAAGAGACCCAGTACTTC
CASSWDIQETQYF
>TRBD2|TRBJ2-3|TRBV27|-
TGTGCCAGTTCACTAGCGGCGGCCACAGATACGCAGTATTTT
CASSLAAATDTQYF
>-|TRBJ2-7|TRBV6-5|-
TGTGCCAGCAGTTACACCGGGACTGCCCACGAGCAGTACTTC
CASSYTGTAHEQYF